Following are 22 T cell receptor beta chains from one sample sequenced in a study of blood T cell repertoires in COVID-19. Only in-frame clones appear in the TCRdb table, and some are missing; sequencing was by immunoSEQ multiplex PCR. Among 95,000 to 100,000 clones listed, approximately 90% were seen once. Sequencing used peripheral blood. These receptors were collected from a man aged 45-60 years with acute or convalescent COVID-19.

The genes are TRBV6-5 and TRBJ1-3, with D possibly being TRBD1 (6 bases). In germline, CDR1 is MNHEY, CDR2 SVGAGI. The CDR3 runs to 13 residues. V was pared by 8 bases and J by 1 base, with 9 bases between. CDR3 nucleotide sequence: TGTGCCAGCTCGACAGGATCTGGAAACACCATATATTTT. It specifies CASSTGSGNTIYF.

The sample holds a few counts of this clone. The chain joins TRBV3-1 (or the pseudogene TRBV3-2) to TRBJ1-2; D is uncertain. Deletions cut 4 bases from V and 6 bases from J, with 15 bases between. The germline V gene has CDR1 LGHDT and CDR2 YNNKEL (reference sequence). This CDR3 has 14 residues. In DNA, the CDR3 is TGTGCCAGCAGCCCTACTTTCTTGAGGGATGGCTACACCTTC. Translating gives CASSPTFLRDGYTF.

This clone has a single count. The V call is TRBV9, the J call TRBJ2-1, with D possibly matching TRBD2 (7 bases). Deletions cut 4 bases from V and 0 bases from J, with 17 bases between. The germline CDR1 and CDR2 sequences are SGDLS and YYNGEE. The CDR3 loop spans 17 amino acids. The CDR3 nucleotides read TGTGCCAGCAGCCCCGAGGGGGGGGGCGCCTCCTACAATGAGCAGTTCTTC. This sequence encodes CASSPEGGGASYNEQFF.

Written as DNA, the CDR3 is TGCGCCAGCAGCCCCCGGGACATTTTTGCGAACACTGAAGCTTTCTTT. It codes for CASSPRDIFANTEAFF. The rearrangement uses TRBV5-1 and TRBJ1-1; perhaps TRBD1 as D (6 bases). Per germline, CDR1 SGHRS and CDR2 YFSETQ. The CDR3 length is 16 residues. With 4 bases removed from V and 1 base from J, the gap between germline ends came to 17 bases.

The chain has TRBV2 and TRBJ2-6; TRBD2 is a possible D gene (5 bases). CDR3 length: 15 residues. The V gene's germline CDR1 is SNHLY and CDR2 FYNNEI. Trimming stripped 6 bases from V and 0 bases from J, with 9 bases between. The CDR3 region has the DNA TGTGCCAGCAGGGAGCGGCACTCTGGGGCCAACGTCCTGACTTTC. Its translation is CASRERHSGANVLTF.

This chain uses TRBV11-2 with TRBJ2-7, with 9 bases identical to TRBD1. CDR1 and CDR2 (germline): SGHAT, FQNNGV. This CDR3 has 16 residues. V was pared by 3 bases and J by 6 bases, with 12 bases of the junction left unmatched. CDR3 amino acids: CASSFAGTGKAGEQYF. As DNA, the CDR3 is TGTGCCAGCAGCTTTGCCGGGACAGGGAAGGCCGGCGAGCAGTACTTC.

The V and J genes are TRBV5-1 and TRBJ2-5; 7 bases are a match to TRBD2. This CDR3 region has 15 residues. Germline V lookup: CDR1 SGHRS, CDR2 YFSETQ. V was clipped by 3 bases and J by 5 bases; unmatched bases: 10. The CDR3 DNA is TGCGCCAGCAGCTCCCAGGGAGGGGATGGTGAGACCCAGTACTTC. It translates to CASSSQGGDGETQYF. The full variable domain, rest sourced from reference TRBV5-1 and TRBJ2-5, is KAGVTQTPRYLIKTRGQQVTLSCSPISGHRSVSWYQQTPGQGLQFLFEYFSETQRNKGNFPGRFSGRQFSNSRSEMNVSTLELGDSALYLCASSSQGGDGETQYFGPGTRLLVL.

The chain recombines TRBV27 with TRBJ2-5, with 7 bases lining up with TRBD2. The germline gives CDR1 MNHEY, CDR2 SMNVEV (reference sequence). V shed 4 bases and J 4 bases; nucleotides not matched to a gene: 9. This CDR3 contains 15 residues. CDR3 sequence reads: CASSSLSGGGETQYF. The CDR3 DNA reads as TGTGCCAGCAGTTCCCTCTCGGGGGGAGGAGAGACCCAGTACTTC.

The rearrangement joins TRBV15 to TRBJ1-1; perhaps TRBD1 as D (6 bases). With 0 bases removed from V and 0 bases from J, the gap between germline ends came to 17 bases. Per the germline V gene, CDR1 is LNHNV and CDR2 is YYDKDF (reference sequence). The CDR3 sequence is 18 residues long. In nucleotides, the CDR3 is TGTGCCACCAGCAGAGACCTCGTTCCACAGGGATTGAACACTGAAGCTTTCTTT. It is translated as CATSRDLVPQGLNTEAFF.

The J gene is TRBJ1-2, the V gene TRBV10-2, with D possibly being TRBD1 (6 bases). With 3 bases removed from V and 8 bases from J, the gap between germline ends came to 13 bases. Germline CDR1 is WSHSY and CDR2 is SAAADI. The CDR3 has 13 residues. The CDR3 region is CASSDSGTYGYTF. CDR3 bases: TGCGCCAGCAGTGACTCCGGGACATACGGCTACACCTTC.

The chain links TRBV2 to TRBJ1-1; D gene ambiguous. The CDR3 is 14 amino acids. Germline loops: CDR1 SNHLY, CDR2 FYNNEI. Trimming cost V 6 bases and J 1 base, with 12 bases left between them. CDR3 loop: CASSDSIRNTEAFF. CDR3 DNA sequence: TGTGCCAGCAGCGACTCAATCCGGAACACTGAAGCTTTCTTT. Combining the CDR3 with reference TRBV2 and TRBJ1-1 gives the whole variable domain EPEVTQTPSHQVTQMGQEVILRCVPISNHLYFYWYRQILGQKVEFLVSFYNNEISEKSEIFDDQFSVERPDGSNFTLKIRSTKLEDSAMYFCASSDSIRNTEAFFGQGTRLTVV.

This chain joins TRBV3-1 (or the pseudogene TRBV3-2) and TRBJ2-1, with D hard to call. The ends were cut back, 0 bases at V and 0 bases at J, with 6 bases in the middle. The germline CDR1 and CDR2 sequences are LGHDT and YNNKEL (reference sequence). The length of the CDR3 is 15 residues. The CDR3, as DNA: TGTGCCAGCAGCCAAGAAGTTAGCTCCTACAATGAGCAGTTCTTC. Its protein is CASSQEVSSYNEQFF.

The J gene is TRBJ2-1, the V gene TRBV2; TRBD2 might be the D (6 bases). CDR1 and CDR2 (germline): SNHLY, FYNNEI. The CDR3 has 13 residues. V lost 5 bases to trimming and J lost 9 bases, with 14 bases between them. The CDR3 bases are TGTGCCAGCAGTCTAAGCGGGTTGGGTGAGCAGTTCTTC. Its protein product is CASSLSGLGEQFF. Using reference TRBV2 and TRBJ2-1 for the parts outside the CDR3, the full variable domain is EPEVTQTPSHQVTQMGQEVILRCVPISNHLYFYWYRQILGQKVEFLVSFYNNEISEKSEIFDDQFSVERPDGSNFTLKIRSTKLEDSAMYFCASSLSGLGEQFFGPGTRLTVL.

The chain recombines TRBV30 with TRBJ1-1; possible D gene TRBD1, 6 bases. The germline V and J ends were trimmed by 5 bases and 10 bases, with 20 bases remaining between them. The CDR3 loop spans 13 amino acids. The germline V gene has CDR1 GTSNPN and CDR2 SVGIG (reference sequence). CDR3 DNA: TGTGCCTGGGCCTCCAATACAGGGCTCAGAGCTTTCTTT. It specifies CAWASNTGLRAFF.

The chain couples TRBV2 to TRBJ1-5; TRBD1 matches 7 bases. CDR1 and CDR2 from the germline V gene are SNHLY and FYNNEI. J lost 3 bases, V lost 6 bases, and 5 bases had no gene match. The CDR3 is made up of 14 amino acids. The CDR3 protein is CASSADRINQPQHF. CDR3 bases: TGTGCCAGCAGCGCGGACAGGATCAATCAGCCCCAGCATTTT.

V usage is TRBV7-2 and J usage is TRBJ2-1, with 16 bases lining up with TRBD2. The CDR3 contains 16 residues. The germline gives CDR1 SGHTA, CDR2 FQGNSA. Trimming at V came to 1 base and at J to 14 bases, leaving 8 bases not matched to a gene. CDR3 DNA: TGTGCCAGCAGCTTAGAAGGGACTAGCGGGGGGGCCCGAAAGTTCTTC. It is translated as CASSLEGTSGGARKFF.

The V gene is TRBV7-9, the J gene TRBJ2-2; the D gene is possibly TRBD1 (6 bases). The V end was cut by 5 bases, the J end by 4 bases, with 14 bases between. The CDR3 length is 15 residues. Germline-derived CDR1 and CDR2 are SEHNR and FQNEAQ (reference sequence). CDR3 region: CASSPPRGTTGELFF. CDR3 DNA: TGTGCCAGCAGCCCCCCCAGGGGCACCACCGGGGAGCTGTTTTTT.

The V gene is TRBV5-4, the J gene TRBJ1-1, with TRBD1 as a possible D gene (5 bases). The V gene lost 4 bases and the J gene lost 7 bases, with 8 bases spanning the gap. The CDR3 sequence is 11 residues long. The germline CDR1 and CDR2 sequences are SGHNT and YYREEE (reference sequence). The CDR3 bases are TGTGCCAGCAGCCGGGACTTTGAAGCTTTCTTT. This encodes CASSRDFEAFF.

This chain connects TRBV12-5 to TRBJ1-5; no clear D. Looked up from germline, CDR1 is LGHNT and CDR2 is FRNRAP. This CDR3 has 13 amino acids. V was clipped by 3 bases and J by 4 bases, with 7 bases between them. Here the CDR3 DNA reads TGTGCTAGTGGTTTCGGGAGTAATCAGCCCCAGCATTTT. Translated: CASGFGSNQPQHF.

The CDR3 here is CASSMTGGRNNEQFF. The CDR3, as DNA: TGTGCCAGTAGTATGACGGGGGGCCGGAACAATGAGCAGTTCTTC. The chain uses TRBV19 and TRBJ2-1; weak D call: TRBD2 (7 bases). Trimming shortened V by 3 bases and J by 5 bases, and 14 bases separated the two germline ends. Germline V gene lookup returns CDR1 LNHDA and CDR2 SQIVND (reference sequence). The CDR3 totals 15 residues.

The gene calls are TRBV2 and TRBJ1-5; D is ambiguous. The CDR3 loop spans 14 amino acids. Trimming pared 10 bases from V and 2 bases from J, leaving 15 bases between. The germline gives CDR1 SNHLY, CDR2 FYNNEI. CDR3: CATQTREGNQPQHF. The CDR3 DNA reads TGTGCCACACAGACGAGGGAAGGCAATCAGCCCCAGCATTTT.

V gene TRBV18 combines with J gene TRBJ1-1, with TRBD1 matching over 8 bases. V dropped 5 bases and J dropped 3; count of bases not matched to a gene: 11. Germline lookup yields CDR1 KGHSH and CDR2 LQKENI. The CDR3 runs to 16 residues. As DNA, the CDR3 is TGTGCCAGCTCAACATCCAGGGGGCTGAAAGACACTGAAGCTTTCTTT. Residues: CASSTSRGLKDTEAFF.